Below are 17 T cell receptor beta chains sequenced from a single sample in a study of glioma-infiltrating T cells. Amplification of TCR alpha and beta CDR3 regions from RNA used iRepertoire nested multiplex PCR. TCRdb re-analysed the multiplex PCR reads in MiXCR, keeping a single row per CDR3 protein. The table records under 50,000 distinct CDR3 sequences, around 24% of them present only once. Sequencing was performed on glioma tissue, nonneoplastic brain tissue, or PBMCs (not recorded which). The receptors shown here come from a human donor with low-grade glioma or glioblastoma, undergoing nonglioma brain surgery, or in good health (not recorded which).

About this clonotype: A much bigger clone sits one base away, suggesting this may be a read error. The V gene is TRBV14, the J gene TRBJ2-7; 10 bases fit TRBD1. The CDR3 runs to 16 residues. Germline lookup yields CDR1 SGHDN and CDR2 FVKESK. Germline trimming cut 4 bases from V and 8 bases from J; bases unmatched to any gene: 14. DNA for the CDR3: TGTGCCAGCAGCCTAGCTTACCCCGGGACAGGGGACAAGCAGTACTTC. It yields the protein CASSLAYPGTGDKQYF.

This clonotype was detected many times. This chain connects TRBV5-1 to TRBJ2-3; 7 bases agree with TRBD1. Germline trimming cut 4 bases from V and 0 bases from J; bases unmatched to any gene: 8. Germline CDR1 is SGHRS and CDR2 is YFSETQ. The CDR3 runs to 16 residues. CDR3 loop: CASSGRGPWSTDTQYF. The CDR3 DNA follows: TGCGCCAGCAGCGGAAGGGGGCCATGGAGCACAGATACGCAGTATTTT.

J is TRBJ2-3 and V is TRBV20-1; 7 bases fit TRBD2. J lost 1 base, V lost 7 bases, and 8 bases had no gene match. The CDR3 consists of 14 residues. Germline values: CDR1 DFQATT, CDR2 SNEGSKA (reference sequence). CDR3 DNA: TGCAGTGTCCATGGGGGGGGAGGCACAGATACGCAGTATTTT. It translates to CSVHGGGGTDTQYF.

This clonotype was observed a few times. This rearrangement joins TRBV19 to TRBJ2-5; 12 bases fit TRBD2. Germline V CDR1 and CDR2: LNHDA, SQIVND (reference sequence). With V trimmed by 5 bases and J by 1 base, 5 bases remained unmatched. The CDR3 contains 16 residues. The CDR3 bases are TGTGCCAGTAGTCCACTAGCGGGGGGCTTCCAAGAGACCCAGTACTTC. It codes for CASSPLAGGFQETQYF.

This clonotype was seen at least ten times. V is TRBV6-1 and J is TRBJ2-3; 9 nucleotides line up with TRBD2. The V segment lost 8 bases and the J segment 5 bases; nucleotides outside the gene matches: 11. The CDR3 extends over 15 amino acids. The germline V gene has CDR1 MNHNS and CDR2 SASEGT. DNA of the CDR3: TGTGCCAGCCGAATCAATAGCGGGAGAGTAGATACGCAGTATTTT. Translated: CASRINSGRVDTQYF.

This clonotype came up many times. This chain uses TRBV6-1 with TRBJ2-1, with D perhaps TRBD1 (5 bases). The V and J ends lost 6 bases and 7 bases respectively, with 19 bases between them. From germline, CDR1 is MNHNS and CDR2 SASEGT. This CDR3 is 15 amino acids long. Here the CDR3 reads CASSPQGARPNEQFF. CDR3 in DNA: TGTGCCAGCAGCCCACAAGGGGCTCGCCCGAATGAGCAGTTCTTC.

This clonotype was picked up many times. The rearrangement links TRBV20-1 to TRBJ2-5, with 9 bases matching TRBD2. Germline-derived CDR1 and CDR2 are DFQATT and SNEGSKA (reference sequence). V dropped 5 bases and J dropped 3; count of bases not matched to a gene: 7. The CDR3 consists of 14 residues. The chain's CDR3 is CSAVETSGKETQYF. The DNA for the CDR3 is TGCAGTGCTGTAGAGACTAGCGGAAAAGAGACCCAGTACTTC.

This clonotype was recorded many times. The chain links TRBV20-1 to TRBJ1-5; D ambiguous. This CDR3 spans 14 amino acids. Germline CDR1 reads DFQATT; CDR2 reads SNEGSKA (reference sequence). The V gene lost 5 bases and the J gene lost 9 bases, with 20 bases spanning the gap. The chain's CDR3 is CSAGVDPTLPPQHF. CDR3 DNA: TGCAGTGCTGGCGTAGACCCGACCTTACCGCCCCAGCATTTT.

Regarding this clonotype: One end of the junction does not line up with germline, which may come from a read error. The chain links TRBV5-1 to TRBJ2-7; 7 nucleotides match TRBD2. The CDR3 spans 13 residues. Germline V gene sequence: CDR1 SGHRS, CDR2 YFSETQ. As DNA, the CDR3 is TGCGCCAGCAGCTTGGCCAGGGACTACGAGCGGTACTTC. Residues: CASSLARDYERYF.

Many counts were recorded for this clonotype. The V gene is TRBV20-1, the J gene TRBJ2-5; 9 bases match TRBD2. Germline lookup yields CDR1 DFQATT and CDR2 SNEGSKA (reference sequence). The CDR3 loop spans 14 amino acids. V was clipped by 4 bases and J by 6 bases; unmatched bases: 9. CDR3 nucleotides: TGCAGTGCTATGGGGCGGGGGGGGGTAAAGACCCAGTACTTC. Translated, it gives CSAMGRGGVKTQYF.

The chain employs TRBV11-2 and TRBJ2-5; D remains ambiguous. The V gene's germline CDR1 is SGHAT and CDR2 FQNNGV. This CDR3 region has 14 residues. The germline V and J ends were trimmed by 0 bases and 1 base, with 6 bases remaining between them. The CDR3 is CASSLDSPQETQYF. The CDR3 DNA reads as TGTGCCAGCAGCTTAGATTCACCCCAAGAGACCCAGTACTTC. The full variable domain, rest sourced from reference TRBV11-2 and TRBJ2-5, is EAGVAQSPRYKIIEKRQSVAFWCNPISGHATLYWYQQILGQGPKLLIQFQNNGVVDDSQLPKDRFSAERLKGVDSTLKIQPAKLEDSAVYLCASSLDSPQETQYFGPGTRLLVL.

As concerns this clonotype: In this CDR3 the conserved last residue, phenylalanine or tryptophan, is missing, so a read error is likely. The chain combines TRBV19 with TRBJ2-6; 7 bases agree with TRBD2. From germline, CDR1 is LNHDA and CDR2 SQIVND (reference sequence). The V segment lost 8 bases and the J segment 2 bases; nucleotides outside the gene matches: 15. The CDR3 length is 18 residues. The CDR3 bases are TGTGCCAGTGGGAGAGACCCAAGACTAGCTGCTGGGGCCAACGTCCTGACTTTA. Protein: CASGRDPRLAAGANVLTL.

This clonotype was counted many times. The rearrangement links TRBV6-1 to TRBJ2-1; the D is unclear. The V gene's germline CDR1 is MNHNS and CDR2 SASEGT. Trimming cost V 7 bases and J 1 base, with 17 bases left between them. The CDR3 extends over 16 amino acids. DNA for the CDR3: TGTGCCAGCAATTCCCTAAGGGCCAGATCCTACAATGAGCAGTTCTTC. Protein sequence: CASNSLRARSYNEQFF.

This clonotype was detected ten times or more. J is TRBJ2-5 and V is TRBV28, with a weak D call TRBD2 (6 bases). In germline, CDR1 is MDHEN, CDR2 SYDVKM. CDR3 length: 16 amino acids. V lost 0 bases to trimming and J lost 2 bases, with 13 bases between them. The CDR3: CASSLWTGENQETQYF. The CDR3 DNA sequence: TGTGCCAGCAGTTTATGGACGGGAGAGAATCAAGAGACCCAGTACTTC.

The sample holds many counts of this clonotype. This sequence joins TRBV2 and TRBJ1-1, with TRBD1 matching 9 bases. The V gene end was trimmed by 1 base and the J gene end by 4 bases; junction bases not matched to a gene: 4. Germline loops: CDR1 SNHLY, CDR2 FYNNEI. The CDR3 has 15 amino acids. CDR3 sequence reads: CASSEDKTGGTEAFF. The CDR3 nucleotides are TGTGCCAGCAGTGAAGATAAGACAGGGGGCACTGAAGCTTTCTTT.

The sample holds many counts of this clonotype. The chain joins TRBV9 to TRBJ2-3; a weak D match, TRBD2 (6 bases). V was trimmed by 0 bases and J by 1 base, leaving 12 bases between them. This CDR3 is built from 16 residues. The germline V gene encodes CDR1 SGDLS and CDR2 YYNGEE. Here the CDR3 reads CASSVDGSGGTDTQYF. The CDR3, as DNA: TGTGCCAGCAGCGTAGACGGTAGCGGAGGCACAGATACGCAGTATTTT.

This clonotype was found many times. This chain connects TRBV6-4 to TRBJ2-1; D assignment may be TRBD1 or TRBD2 (5 bases each). Germline CDR1 reads MRHNA; CDR2 reads SNTAGT. V lost 4 bases, J lost 9 bases, and 10 bases lay in between. This CDR3 spans 12 amino acids. CDR3 amino acids: CASSVLGGEQFF. The CDR3 region has the DNA TGTGCCAGCAGTGTTCTTGGGGGTGAGCAGTTCTTC.